These T cell receptor beta chains were read from a single sample in a study of chemoradiotherapy in HPV16-positive cancers. TCRdb's table, derived via immunoSEQ multiplex PCR, lists solely in-frame clones and lacks some. The repertoire holds about 25,000 clones, with approximately 90% as singletons. This specimen consisted of blood, obtained from a patient who underwent chemoradiotherapy. The receptors stem from a human donor with HPV-associated anogenital cancer. CDR3s include the opening cysteine and the closing phenylalanine or tryptophan. The order of the fields is V gene, D gene, clone size, J gene, CDR3 protein, CDR3 DNA. D genes are given only for firm matches. The size of a clone is reported for some rows only, either as once, few or many, or as a class for expanded clones.

TRBV5-1	TRBD1	NA	TRBJ2-7	CASSSAGTGYEQYF	TGCGCCAGCAGCTCTGCCGGGACAGGGTACGAGCAGTACTTC
TRBV11-2	NA	once	TRBJ1-4	CASSSGTFATNEKLFF	TGTGCCAGCAGCTCCGGGACGTTCGCAACTAATGAAAAACTGTTTTTT
TRBV18	NA	NA	TRBJ2-7	CASSPPGNLAYEQYF	TGTGCCAGCTCACCCCCAGGAAACCTGGCCTACGAGCAGTACTTC
TRBV6-1	NA	NA	TRBJ1-1	CASSGSIAGSIEAFF	TGTGCCAGCAGTGGATCTATCGCCGGTTCTATTGAAGCTTTCTTT
TRBV5-4	NA	once	TRBJ1-1	CASSLLMVRDTEAFF	TGTGCCAGCAGCTTGTTAATGGTCCGGGACACTGAAGCTTTCTTT
TRBV7-9	NA	NA	TRBJ2-3	CASSLAPTDTQYF	TGTGCCAGCAGCTTAGCACCCACAGATACGCAGTATTTT
TRBV19	NA	NA	TRBJ1-2	CASMGGTVGAYGYTF	TGTGCCAGTATGGGGGGGACTGTAGGAGCCTATGGCTACACCTTC
TRBV30	TRBD1	few	TRBJ1-2	CAWIGTGGYYGYTF	TGTGCCTGGATAGGGACAGGGGGATACTATGGCTACACCTTC
TRBV29-1	TRBD1	NA	TRBJ2-7	CSVEGQGGYEQYF	TGCAGCGTTGAGGGACAGGGGGGCTACGAGCAGTACTTC
TRBV5-1	TRBD2	NA	TRBJ2-7	CASSPGGNYEQYF	TGCGCCAGCAGCCCCGGGGGGAACTACGAGCAGTACTTC
TRBV30	TRBD2	NA	TRBJ2-1	CAYGGKRGFYNEQFF	TGTGCCTATGGAGGGAAGCGGGGCTTCTACAATGAGCAGTTCTTC
TRBV7-2	NA	NA	TRBJ2-7	CASRAFTHEQYF	TGTGCCAGCCGGGCCTTTACCCACGAGCAGTACTTC
TRBV19	NA	NA	TRBJ1-5	CASRIWGGNQPQHF	TGTGCCAGTAGGATTTGGGGGGGGAATCAGCCCCAGCATTTT
TRBV5-6	NA	NA	TRBJ2-5	CASSPGGRTGGETQYF	TGTGCCAGCAGCCCGGGTGGCAGGACCGGTGGGGAGACCCAGTACTTC
TRBV29-1	TRBD1	NA	TRBJ2-7	CSVRGQGDEQYF	TGCAGCGTTCGGGGTCAGGGGGACGAGCAGTACTTC
TRBV27	TRBD1	NA	TRBJ2-7	CASAGTGEASYEQYF	TGTGCCAGCGCCGGGACAGGGGAGGCATCCTACGAGCAGTACTTC
TRBV2	TRBD2	NA	TRBJ2-3	CASSYLAGGAAAQYF	TGTGCCAGCAGTTATCTAGCGGGGGGGGCCGCGGCGCAGTATTTT
TRBV11-2	NA	NA	TRBJ2-1	CASSIGNEQFF	TGTGCCAGCAGCATAGGCAATGAGCAGTTCTTC
TRBV7-9	TRBD2	NA	TRBJ2-7	CASSLSLAGVEQYF	TGTGCCAGCAGCTTATCACTAGCGGGGGTTGAGCAGTACTTC
TRBV7-9	NA	NA	TRBJ2-7	CASGPPLGRSHEQYF	TGTGCCAGCGGGCCGCCCCTCGGGAGATCCCACGAGCAGTACTTC
TRBV5-4	NA	NA	TRBJ2-7	CASSLGRGGTYEQYF	TGTGCCAGCAGCTTGGGCAGGGGGGGTACCTACGAGCAGTACTTC
TRBV7-3	NA	NA	TRBJ1-1	CASSSSQGSTEAFF	TGTGCCAGCAGCAGCTCGCAGGGTTCCACTGAAGCTTTCTTT
TRBV5-6	TRBD2	NA	TRBJ2-3	CASSLISGRTQGTDTQYF	TGTGCCAGCAGCTTGATCAGCGGGAGGACCCAAGGGACAGATACGCAGTATTTT
TRBV5-1	TRBD1	NA	TRBJ2-3	CASSLEGQGTDTQYF	TGCGCCAGCAGCTTGGAAGGACAGGGGACAGATACGCAGTATTTT
TRBV7-9	TRBD1	NA	TRBJ2-2	CASSTDRGATGELFF	TGTGCCAGCAGCACTGACAGGGGAGCCACCGGGGAGCTGTTTTTT
TRBV5-1	TRBD2	NA	TRBJ2-1	CASSSASGYNEQFF	TGCGCCAGCAGCAGTGCTAGCGGCTACAATGAGCAGTTCTTC
TRBV30	NA	NA	TRBJ1-2	CAWISGLGTPVFGYTF	TGTGCCTGGATTAGTGGGTTGGGGACCCCCGTTTTTGGCTACACCTTC
TRBV6-5	NA	NA	TRBJ1-3	CASSRALEAGNTIYF	TGTGCCAGCAGTCGCGCCCTCGAGGCTGGAAACACCATATATTTT
TRBV19	NA	NA	TRBJ2-5	CASSTTRDGRQRTQYF	TGTGCCAGTAGTACGACCCGCGATGGTCGGCAACGGACCCAGTACTTC
TRBV5-1	TRBD1	NA	TRBJ2-7	CASSLAWTGRSEQYF	TGCGCCAGCAGCTTGGCCTGGACAGGGCGGTCCGAGCAGTACTTC
TRBV7-9	NA	NA	TRBJ2-7	CASSLFSSTYEQYF	TGTGCCAGCAGCTTATTCTCGAGCACCTACGAGCAGTACTTC
TRBV6-5	NA	NA	TRBJ2-2	CASSYHRGTGELFF	TGTGCCAGCAGTTACCACAGAGGCACCGGGGAGCTGTTTTTT
TRBV13	NA	NA	TRBJ2-3	CASSTSTDTQYF	TGTGCCAGCAGCACTAGCACAGATACGCAGTATTTT
TRBV18	TRBD2	NA	TRBJ2-3	CASSPTSGGARDTQYF	TGTGCCAGCTCTCCCACTAGCGGGGGGGCCAGAGATACGCAGTATTTT
TRBV7-2	NA	NA	TRBJ1-2	CASSEARAPYGYTF	TGTGCCAGCAGCGAAGCCAGGGCGCCCTATGGCTACACCTTC
TRBV28	NA	NA	TRBJ1-5	CASHTRNSNQPQHF	TGTGCCAGCCACACGAGGAACAGCAATCAGCCCCAGCATTTT
TRBV4-2	TRBD2	NA	TRBJ2-1	CASSQAKAGATRNEQFF	TGTGCCAGCAGCCAAGCAAAAGCGGGAGCTACGAGGAATGAGCAGTTCTTC
TRBV19	NA	NA	TRBJ1-5	CASGQGINQPQHF	TGTGCCAGTGGGCAGGGGATCAATCAGCCCCAGCATTTT
TRBV5-1	NA	NA	TRBJ2-3	CASSLASGRGTDTQYF	TGCGCCAGCAGCTTGGCTTCTGGGAGGGGGACAGATACGCAGTATTTT